This paragraph covers one T cell receptor beta chain sequence. Its antigen remains unidentified. V was clipped by 3 bases and J by 3 bases, with 7 bases between them. In germline, CDR1 is SGHTA, CDR2 FQGNSA. This CDR3 comprises 13 residues. This specimen belongs to a study of cytomegalovirus exposure and HLA in healthy donors. Study outcomes and limitations: In a later analysis, CMV-associated beta chains were mostly HLA-associated, it appeared.

PCR used 60 Vbeta primers and 13 Jbeta primers. The repertoire was sequenced with immunoSEQ multiplex PCR; TCRdb's copy has only in-frame clones and lacks some. The sample contains roughly 200,000 clones, about 83% of which appear only once. The rearrangement links TRBV7-2 to TRBJ2-3; unclear D gene. The origin of this receptor is a female donor in good health and CMV-seronegative. The sequencing sample was made of PBMCs. The chain's CDR3 is CASSFVTTDTQYF. The CDR3 coding sequence is TGTGCCAGCAGCTTCGTGACTACAGATACGCAGTATTTT. The complete variable domain, with remaining parts taken from reference TRBV7-2 and TRBJ2-3, reads GAGVSQSPSNKVTEKGKDVELRCDPISGHTALYWYRQSLGQGLEFLIYFQGNSAPDKSGLPSDRFSAERTGGSVSTLTIQRTQQEDSAVYLCASSFVTTDTQYFGPGTRLTVL.